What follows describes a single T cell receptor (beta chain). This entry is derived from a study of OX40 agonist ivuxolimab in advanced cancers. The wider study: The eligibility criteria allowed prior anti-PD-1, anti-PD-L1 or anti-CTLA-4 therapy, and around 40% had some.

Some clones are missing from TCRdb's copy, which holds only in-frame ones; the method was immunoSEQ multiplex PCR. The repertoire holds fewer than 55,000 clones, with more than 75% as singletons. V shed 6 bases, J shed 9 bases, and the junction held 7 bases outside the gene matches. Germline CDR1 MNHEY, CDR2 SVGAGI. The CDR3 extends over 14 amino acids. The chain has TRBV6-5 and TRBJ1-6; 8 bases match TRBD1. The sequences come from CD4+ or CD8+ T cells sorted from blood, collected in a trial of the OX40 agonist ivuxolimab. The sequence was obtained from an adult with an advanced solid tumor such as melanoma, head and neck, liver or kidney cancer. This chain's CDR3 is CASRTGTGGSPLHF. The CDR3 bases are TGTGCCAGCAGAACCGGGACAGGTGGTTCACCCCTCCACTTT.